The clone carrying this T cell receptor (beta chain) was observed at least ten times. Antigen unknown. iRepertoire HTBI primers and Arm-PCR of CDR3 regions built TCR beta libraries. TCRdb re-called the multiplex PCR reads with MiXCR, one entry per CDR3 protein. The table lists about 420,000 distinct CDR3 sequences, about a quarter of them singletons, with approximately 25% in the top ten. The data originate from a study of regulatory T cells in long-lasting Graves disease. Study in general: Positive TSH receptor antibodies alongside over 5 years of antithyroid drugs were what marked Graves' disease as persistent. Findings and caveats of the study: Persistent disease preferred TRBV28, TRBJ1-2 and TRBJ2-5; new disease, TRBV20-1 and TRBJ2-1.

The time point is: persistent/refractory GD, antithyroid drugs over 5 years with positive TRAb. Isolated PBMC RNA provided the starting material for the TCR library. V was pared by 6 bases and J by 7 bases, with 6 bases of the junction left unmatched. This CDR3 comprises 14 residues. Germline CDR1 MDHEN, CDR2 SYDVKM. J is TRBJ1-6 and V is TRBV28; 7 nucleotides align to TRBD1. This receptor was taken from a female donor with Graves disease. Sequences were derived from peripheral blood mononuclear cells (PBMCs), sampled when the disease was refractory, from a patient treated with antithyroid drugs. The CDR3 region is CASRPTGLNSPLHF. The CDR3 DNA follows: TGTGCCAGCAGGCCGACAGGGCTGAATTCACCCCTCCACTTT.